Described below is a single TCR beta chain sequence and its context. V was clipped by 4 bases and J by 9 bases; unmatched bases: 9. Germline CDR1 and CDR2: SGHNT and YENEEA. This CDR3 region has 15 residues. This table comes from immunoSEQ multiplex PCR, and its TCRdb copy is limited to in-frame clones, with some not included. The sample has 150,000 to 200,000 clones, around nine tenths seen once. This specimen belongs to a study of cytotoxic CD8 clonotypes in ibrutinib-treated CLL. This clonotype originated in a human donor with chronic lymphocytic leukemia. Material: PBMCs, obtained at disease progression, from a patient treated with ibrutinib. V gene TRBV11-3 combines with J gene TRBJ2-1; 10 nucleotides line up with TRBD2. CDR3 nucleotides: TGTGCCAGCAGCTCAAGCAAGAGACTAGCGGGTGAGCAGTTCTTC. This translates into CASSSSKRLAGEQFF.